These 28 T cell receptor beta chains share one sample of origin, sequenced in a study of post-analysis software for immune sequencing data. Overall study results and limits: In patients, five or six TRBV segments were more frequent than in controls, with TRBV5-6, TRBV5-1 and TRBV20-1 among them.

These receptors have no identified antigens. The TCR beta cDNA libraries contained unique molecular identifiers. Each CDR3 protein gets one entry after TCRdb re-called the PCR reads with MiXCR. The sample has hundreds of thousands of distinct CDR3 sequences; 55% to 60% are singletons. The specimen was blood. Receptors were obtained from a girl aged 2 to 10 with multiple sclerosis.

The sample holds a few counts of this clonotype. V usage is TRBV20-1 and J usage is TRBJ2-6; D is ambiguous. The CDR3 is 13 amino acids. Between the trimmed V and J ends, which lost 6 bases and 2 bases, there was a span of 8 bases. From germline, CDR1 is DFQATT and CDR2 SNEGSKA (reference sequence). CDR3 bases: TGCAGTGCGTCCAGACCTGGGGCCAACGTCCTGACTTTC. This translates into CSASRPGANVLTF.

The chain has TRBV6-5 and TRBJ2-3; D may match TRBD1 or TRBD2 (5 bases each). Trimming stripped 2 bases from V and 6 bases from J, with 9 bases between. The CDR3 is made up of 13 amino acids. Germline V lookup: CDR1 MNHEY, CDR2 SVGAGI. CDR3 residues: CASSYRGGDTQYF. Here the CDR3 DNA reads TGTGCCAGCAGTTACCGTGGGGGTGATACGCAGTATTTT.

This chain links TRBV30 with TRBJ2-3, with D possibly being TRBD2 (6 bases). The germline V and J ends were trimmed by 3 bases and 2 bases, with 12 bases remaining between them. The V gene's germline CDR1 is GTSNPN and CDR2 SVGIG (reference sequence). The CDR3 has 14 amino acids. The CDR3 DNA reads TGTGCCTGGAGGGCTTCGGGGGACACAGATACGCAGTATTTT. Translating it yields CAWRASGDTDTQYF.

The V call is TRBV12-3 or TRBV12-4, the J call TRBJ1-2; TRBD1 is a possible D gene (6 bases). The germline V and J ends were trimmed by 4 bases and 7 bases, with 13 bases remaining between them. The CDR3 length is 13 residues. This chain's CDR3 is CASSSHEGGGYTF. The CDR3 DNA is TGTGCCAGCAGTTCCCACGAGGGGGGTGGCTACACCTTC.

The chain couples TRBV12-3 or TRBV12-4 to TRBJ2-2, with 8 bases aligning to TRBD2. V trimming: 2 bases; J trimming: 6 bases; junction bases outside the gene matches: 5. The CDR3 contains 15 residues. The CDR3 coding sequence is TGTGCCAGCAGTTTATACAGCGGGAGATCCGGGGAGCTGTTTTTT. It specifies CASSLYSGRSGELFF.

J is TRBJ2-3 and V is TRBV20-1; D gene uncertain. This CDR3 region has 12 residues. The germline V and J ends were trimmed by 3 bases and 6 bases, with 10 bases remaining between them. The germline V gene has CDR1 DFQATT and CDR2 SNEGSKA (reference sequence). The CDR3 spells CSARPTRDTQYF. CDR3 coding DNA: TGCAGTGCTAGGCCTACCAGGGATACGCAGTATTTT.

The CDR3 spells CASRSLGRGVTNNEQFF. In DNA, the CDR3 is TGTGCCAGCAGATCCCTTGGGCGGGGGGTAACTAACAATGAGCAGTTCTTC. The rearrangement joins TRBV27 to TRBJ2-1, with 8 bases fitting TRBD2. Germline CDR1 MNHEY, CDR2 SMNVEV (reference sequence). There are 17 residues in the CDR3. Unmatched junction bases numbered 15, after V lost 6 bases and J lost 5 bases.

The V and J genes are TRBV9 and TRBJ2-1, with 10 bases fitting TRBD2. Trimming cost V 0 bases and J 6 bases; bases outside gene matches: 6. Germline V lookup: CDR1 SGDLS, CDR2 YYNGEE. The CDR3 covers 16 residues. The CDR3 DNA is TGTGCCAGCAGCGTAGTAAGCGGGGGGGGAGGCAATGAGCAGTTCTTC. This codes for CASSVVSGGGGNEQFF.

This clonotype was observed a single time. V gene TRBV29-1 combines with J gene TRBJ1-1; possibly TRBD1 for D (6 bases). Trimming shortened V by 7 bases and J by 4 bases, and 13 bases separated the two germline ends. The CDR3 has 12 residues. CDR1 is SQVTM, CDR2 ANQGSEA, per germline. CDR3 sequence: CSATPRGTEAFF. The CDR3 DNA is TGCAGCGCCACACCCAGGGGCACTGAAGCTTTCTTT.

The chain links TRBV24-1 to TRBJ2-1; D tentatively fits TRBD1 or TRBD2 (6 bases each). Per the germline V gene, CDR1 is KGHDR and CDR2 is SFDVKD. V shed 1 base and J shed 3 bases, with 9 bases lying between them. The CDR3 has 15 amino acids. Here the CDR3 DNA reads TGTGCCACCAGTGATTTCGGGGGCGGCTACAATGAGCAGTTCTTC. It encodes CATSDFGGGYNEQFF.

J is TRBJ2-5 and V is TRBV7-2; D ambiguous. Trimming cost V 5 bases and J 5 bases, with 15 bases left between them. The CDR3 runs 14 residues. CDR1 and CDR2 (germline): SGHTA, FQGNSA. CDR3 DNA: TGTGCCAGCAGCCAAGTAGTGGTCTTGGAGACCCAGTACTTC. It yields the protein CASSQVVVLETQYF.

CDR3 residues: CASSLPGTSGRRQFF. Written as DNA, the CDR3 is TGCGCCAGCAGCCTCCCCGGGACTAGCGGGAGGCGTCAGTTCTTC. The chain links TRBV5-1 to TRBJ2-1, with TRBD2 matching over 15 bases. Germline V lookup: CDR1 SGHRS, CDR2 YFSETQ. V shed 4 bases and J 13 bases; nucleotides not matched to a gene: 9. The CDR3 covers 15 residues. The whole variable domain, remainder taken from reference TRBV5-1 and TRBJ2-1, is KAGVTQTPRYLIKTRGQQVTLSCSPISGHRSVSWYQQTPGQGLQFLFEYFSETQRNKGNFPGRFSGRQFSNSRSEMNVSTLELGDSALYLCASSLPGTSGRRQFFGPGTRLTVL.

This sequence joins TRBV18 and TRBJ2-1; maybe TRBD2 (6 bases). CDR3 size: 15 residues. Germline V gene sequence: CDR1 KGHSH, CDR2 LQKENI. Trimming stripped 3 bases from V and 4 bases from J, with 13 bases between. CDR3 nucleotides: TGTGCCAGCTCACCCCCGGGTGGGGGGTACAATGAGCAGTTCTTC. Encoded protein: CASSPPGGGYNEQFF.

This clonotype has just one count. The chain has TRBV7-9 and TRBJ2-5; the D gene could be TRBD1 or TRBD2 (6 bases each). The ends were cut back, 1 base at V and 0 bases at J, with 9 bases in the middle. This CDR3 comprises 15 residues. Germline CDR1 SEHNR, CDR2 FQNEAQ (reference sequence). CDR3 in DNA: TGTGCCAGCAGCTTAGGGGGGGCCCACCAAGAGACCCAGTACTTC. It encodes CASSLGGAHQETQYF.

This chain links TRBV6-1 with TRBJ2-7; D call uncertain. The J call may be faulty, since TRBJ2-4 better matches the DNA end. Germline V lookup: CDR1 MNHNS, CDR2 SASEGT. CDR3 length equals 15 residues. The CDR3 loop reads CASSVGGRVKNIQYF. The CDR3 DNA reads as TGTGCCAGCAGTGTAGGTGGACGGGTCAAAAACATTCAGTACTTC.

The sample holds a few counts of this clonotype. This CDR3 reads CASSFGTGGHTDTQYF. The CDR3 coding sequence is TGTGCCAGCAGCTTCGGGACAGGGGGGCACACAGATACGCAGTATTTT. The chain joins TRBV11-2 to TRBJ2-3; 11 nucleotides match TRBD1. CDR3 length: 16 residues. From germline, CDR1 is SGHAT and CDR2 FQNNGV. V was clipped by 3 bases and J by 2 bases; unmatched bases: 4.

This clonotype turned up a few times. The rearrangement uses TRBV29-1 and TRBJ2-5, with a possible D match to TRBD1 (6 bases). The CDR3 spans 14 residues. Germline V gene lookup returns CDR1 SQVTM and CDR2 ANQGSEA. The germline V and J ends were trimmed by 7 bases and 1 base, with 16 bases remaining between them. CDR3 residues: CSADDYRVQETQYF. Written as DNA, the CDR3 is TGCAGCGCAGACGACTACAGGGTCCAAGAGACCCAGTACTTC.

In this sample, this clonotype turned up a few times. CDR3 DNA: TGTGCCAGCCACAGGGGGGTCCGGGACCGAGATTCGTCCCAGTACTTC. This sequence encodes CASHRGVRDRDSSQYF. The chain uses TRBV18 and TRBJ2-5, with 8 bases matching TRBD1. The germline V gene encodes CDR1 KGHSH and CDR2 LQKENI. J lost 9 bases, V lost 8 bases, and 20 bases had no gene match. This CDR3 is 16 amino acids long.

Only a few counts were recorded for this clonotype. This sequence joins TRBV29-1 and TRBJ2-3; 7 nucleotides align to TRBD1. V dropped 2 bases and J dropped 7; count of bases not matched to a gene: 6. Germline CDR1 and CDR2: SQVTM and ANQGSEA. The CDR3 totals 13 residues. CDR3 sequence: CSVERQGTNTQYF. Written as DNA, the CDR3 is TGCAGCGTTGAAAGACAGGGCACGAATACGCAGTATTTT.

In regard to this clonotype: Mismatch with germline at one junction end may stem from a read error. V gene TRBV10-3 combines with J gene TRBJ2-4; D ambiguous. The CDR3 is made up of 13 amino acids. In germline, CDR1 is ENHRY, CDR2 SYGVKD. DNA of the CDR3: TGTACCATCAGTGATGGTCGCCAAAACATTCAGTACTTC. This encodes CTISDGRQNIQYF.

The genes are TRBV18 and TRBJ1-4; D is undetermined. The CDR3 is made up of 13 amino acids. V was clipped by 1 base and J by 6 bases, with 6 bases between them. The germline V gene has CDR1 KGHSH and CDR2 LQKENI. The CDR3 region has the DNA TGTGCCAGCTCACCACAGAGAGATGAAAAACTGTTTTTT. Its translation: CASSPQRDEKLFF.

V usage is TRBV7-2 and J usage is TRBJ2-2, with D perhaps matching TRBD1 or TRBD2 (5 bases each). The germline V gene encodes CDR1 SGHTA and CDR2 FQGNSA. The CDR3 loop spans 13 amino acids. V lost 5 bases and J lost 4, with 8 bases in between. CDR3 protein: CASSRDGTGELFF. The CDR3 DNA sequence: TGTGCCAGCAGCCGGGACGGCACCGGGGAGCTGTTTTTT.

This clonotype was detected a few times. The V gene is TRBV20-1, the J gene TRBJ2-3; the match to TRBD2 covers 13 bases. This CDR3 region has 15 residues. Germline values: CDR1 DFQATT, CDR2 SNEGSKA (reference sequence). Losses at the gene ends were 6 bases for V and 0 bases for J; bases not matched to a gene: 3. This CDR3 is CSARTSGGSTDTQYF. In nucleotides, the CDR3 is TGCAGTGCCAGGACTAGCGGGGGAAGCACAGATACGCAGTATTTT.

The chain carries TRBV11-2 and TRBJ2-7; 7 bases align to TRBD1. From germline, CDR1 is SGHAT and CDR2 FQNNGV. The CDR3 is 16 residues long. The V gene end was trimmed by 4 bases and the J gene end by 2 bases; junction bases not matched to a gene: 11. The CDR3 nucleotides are TGTGCCAGCAGCTCTACCCGACAGGGTTCACCCTACGAGCAGTACTTC. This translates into CASSSTRQGSPYEQYF.

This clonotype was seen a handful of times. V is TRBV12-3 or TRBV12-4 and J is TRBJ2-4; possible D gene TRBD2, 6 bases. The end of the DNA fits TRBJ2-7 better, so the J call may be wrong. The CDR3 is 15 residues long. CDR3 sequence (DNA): TGTGCCAGCAGTCGAGGACTACCGATGACCTACGAGCAGTACTTC. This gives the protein CASSRGLPMTYEQYF.

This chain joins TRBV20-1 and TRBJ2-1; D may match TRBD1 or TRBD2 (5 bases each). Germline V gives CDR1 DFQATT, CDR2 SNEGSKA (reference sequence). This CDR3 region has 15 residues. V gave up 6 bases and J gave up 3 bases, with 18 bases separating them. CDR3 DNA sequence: TGCAGTGCCGCCCCCGGGGCTAGCAACTACAATGAGCAGTTCTTC. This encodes CSAAPGASNYNEQFF.

The CDR3 coding sequence is TGCAGTGCTAGAGACGGACTAGCGGGCATAGACCCCAAAAACATTCAGTACTTC. Translated, it gives CSARDGLAGIDPKNIQYF. The chain links TRBV20-1 to TRBJ2-4; 11 bases are a match to TRBD2. Germline lookup yields CDR1 DFQATT and CDR2 SNEGSKA (reference sequence). The length of the CDR3 is 18 residues. Losses at the gene ends were 0 bases for V and 2 bases for J; bases not matched to a gene: 9.

CDR3: CASSGQGDEKLFF. As DNA, the CDR3 is TGTGCCAGCAGTGGACAGGGAGATGAAAAACTGTTTTTT. The chain recombines TRBV2 with TRBJ1-4, with TRBD1 identical over 7 bases. V trimming: 4 bases; J trimming: 6 bases; junction bases outside the gene matches: 2. The CDR3 loop spans 13 amino acids. Germline CDR1 SNHLY, CDR2 FYNNEI.